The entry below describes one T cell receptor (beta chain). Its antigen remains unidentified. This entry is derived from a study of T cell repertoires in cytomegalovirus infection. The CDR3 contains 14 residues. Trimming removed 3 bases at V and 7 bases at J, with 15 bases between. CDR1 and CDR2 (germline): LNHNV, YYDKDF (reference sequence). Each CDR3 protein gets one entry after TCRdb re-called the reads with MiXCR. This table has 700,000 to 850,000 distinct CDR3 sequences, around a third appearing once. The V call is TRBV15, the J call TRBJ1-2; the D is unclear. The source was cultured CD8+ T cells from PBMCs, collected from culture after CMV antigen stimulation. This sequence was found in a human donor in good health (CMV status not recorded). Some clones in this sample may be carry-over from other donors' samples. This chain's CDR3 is CATSSTGPGGGYTF. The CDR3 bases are TGTGCCACCAGCAGTACTGGGCCCGGCGGTGGCTACACCTTC.